Detailed here is one TCR beta chain. This entry belongs to a study of T cells in lung cancer brain metastases. The trim removed 6 bases at V and 10 bases at J, leaving 10 bases unmatched. Germline V gene sequence: CDR1 MGHDK, CDR2 SYGVNS. This CDR3 is 13 amino acids long. Produced via immunoSEQ multiplex PCR; TCRdb's table is partial and in-frame only. Seen here are 3,000 to 4,000 clones, roughly nine tenths observed once, and the top ten hold around 3%. The sample was tumor tissue from the primary lung tumor. This rearrangement joins TRBV25-1 to TRBJ2-7, with 9 bases matching TRBD1. This clonotype was obtained from a man between 65 and 85 years old with non-small cell lung cancer. CDR3 residues: CASSADRGPFQYF. CDR3 bases: TGTGCCAGCAGCGCGGACAGGGGTCCGTTTCAGTACTTC.